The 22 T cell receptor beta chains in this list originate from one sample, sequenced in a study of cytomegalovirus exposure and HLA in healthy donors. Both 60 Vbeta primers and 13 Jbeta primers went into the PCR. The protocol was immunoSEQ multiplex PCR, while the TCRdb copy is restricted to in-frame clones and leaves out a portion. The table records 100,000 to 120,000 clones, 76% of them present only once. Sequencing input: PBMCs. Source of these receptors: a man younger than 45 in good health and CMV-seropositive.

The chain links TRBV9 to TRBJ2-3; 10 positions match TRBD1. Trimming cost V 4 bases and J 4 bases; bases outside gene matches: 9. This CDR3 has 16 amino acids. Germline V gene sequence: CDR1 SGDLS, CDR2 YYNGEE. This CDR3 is CASSRTGGASPDTQYF. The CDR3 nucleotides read TGTGCCAGCAGCAGGACAGGGGGGGCCTCCCCAGATACGCAGTATTTT. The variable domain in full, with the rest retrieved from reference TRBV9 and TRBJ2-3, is DSGVTQTPKHLITATGQRVTLRCSPRSGDLSVYWYQQSLDQGLQFLIQYYNGEERAKGNILERFSAQQFPDLHSELNLSSLELGDSALYFCASSRTGGASPDTQYFGPGTRLTVL.

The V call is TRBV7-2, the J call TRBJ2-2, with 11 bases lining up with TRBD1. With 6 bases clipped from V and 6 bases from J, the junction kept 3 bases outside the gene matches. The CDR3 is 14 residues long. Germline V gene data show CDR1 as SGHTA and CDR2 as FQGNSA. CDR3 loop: CASRGQGGAGELFF. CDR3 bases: TGTGCCAGCAGGGGACAGGGGGGGGCCGGGGAGCTGTTTTTT.

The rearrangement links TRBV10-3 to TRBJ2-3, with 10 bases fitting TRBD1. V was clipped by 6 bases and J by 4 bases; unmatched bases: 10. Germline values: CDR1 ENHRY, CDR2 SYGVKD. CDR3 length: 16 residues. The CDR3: CAIRQSGQGIADTQYF. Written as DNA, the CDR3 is TGTGCCATCAGGCAATCGGGACAGGGGATCGCAGATACGCAGTATTTT.

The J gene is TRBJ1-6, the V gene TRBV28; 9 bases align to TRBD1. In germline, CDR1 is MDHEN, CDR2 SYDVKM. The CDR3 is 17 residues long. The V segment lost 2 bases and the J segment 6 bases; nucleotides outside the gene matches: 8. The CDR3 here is CASSLGRDRDFNSPLHF. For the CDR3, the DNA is TGTGCCAGCAGTTTAGGTCGGGACAGGGATTTTAATTCACCCCTCCACTTT.

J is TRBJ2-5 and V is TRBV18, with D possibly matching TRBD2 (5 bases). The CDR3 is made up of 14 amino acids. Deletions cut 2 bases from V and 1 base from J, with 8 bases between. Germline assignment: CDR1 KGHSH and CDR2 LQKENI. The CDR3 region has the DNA TGTGCCAGCTCACCAAGAACTAGCCAAGAGACCCAGTACTTC. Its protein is CASSPRTSQETQYF.

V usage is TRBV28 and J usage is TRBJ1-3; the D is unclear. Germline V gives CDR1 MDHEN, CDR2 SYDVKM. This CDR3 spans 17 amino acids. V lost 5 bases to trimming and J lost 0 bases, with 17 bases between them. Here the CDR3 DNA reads TGTGCCAGCAGTCCCGGGGTTTCCTCAGACTCTGGAAACACCATATATTTT. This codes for CASSPGVSSDSGNTIYF.

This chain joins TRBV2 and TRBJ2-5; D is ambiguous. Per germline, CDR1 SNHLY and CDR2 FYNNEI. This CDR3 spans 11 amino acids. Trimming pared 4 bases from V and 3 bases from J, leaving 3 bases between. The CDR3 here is CASSVEETQYF. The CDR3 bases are TGTGCCAGCAGTGTCGAAGAGACCCAGTACTTC.

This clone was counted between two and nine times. CDR3 DNA: TGTGCCATCCTTAGACAGGGGTTTGATGAAAAACTGTTTTTT. Translated, it gives CAILRQGFDEKLFF. This chain joins TRBV6-1 and TRBJ1-4; the match to TRBD1 covers 8 bases. The CDR3 is 14 residues long. Germline V gives CDR1 MNHNS, CDR2 SASEGT. V lost 10 bases and J lost 6; bases outside the gene matches: 10.

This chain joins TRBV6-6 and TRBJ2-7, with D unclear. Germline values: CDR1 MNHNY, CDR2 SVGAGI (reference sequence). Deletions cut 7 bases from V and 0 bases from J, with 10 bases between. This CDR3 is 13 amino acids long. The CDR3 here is CASTVTSSYEQYF. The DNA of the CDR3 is TGTGCCAGCACGGTAACGAGCTCCTACGAGCAGTACTTC.

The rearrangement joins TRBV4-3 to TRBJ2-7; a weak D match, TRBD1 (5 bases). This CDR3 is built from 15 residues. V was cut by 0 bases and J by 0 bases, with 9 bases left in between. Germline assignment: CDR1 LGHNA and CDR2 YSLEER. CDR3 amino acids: CASSQDLGDSYEQYF. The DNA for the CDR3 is TGCGCCAGCAGCCAAGATCTAGGGGACTCCTACGAGCAGTACTTC.

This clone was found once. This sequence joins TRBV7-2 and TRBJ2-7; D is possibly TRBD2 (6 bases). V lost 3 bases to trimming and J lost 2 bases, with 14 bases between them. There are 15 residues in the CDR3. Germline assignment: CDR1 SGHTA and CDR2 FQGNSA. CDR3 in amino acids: CASSFLTGGTYEQYF. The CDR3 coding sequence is TGTGCCAGCAGCTTCTTGACTGGGGGGACCTACGAGCAGTACTTC.

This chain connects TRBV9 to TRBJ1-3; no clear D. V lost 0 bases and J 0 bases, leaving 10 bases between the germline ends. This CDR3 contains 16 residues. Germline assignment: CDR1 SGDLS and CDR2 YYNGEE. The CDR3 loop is CASSVGGQSSGNTIYF. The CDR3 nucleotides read TGTGCCAGCAGCGTAGGAGGGCAGAGCTCTGGAAACACCATATATTTT.

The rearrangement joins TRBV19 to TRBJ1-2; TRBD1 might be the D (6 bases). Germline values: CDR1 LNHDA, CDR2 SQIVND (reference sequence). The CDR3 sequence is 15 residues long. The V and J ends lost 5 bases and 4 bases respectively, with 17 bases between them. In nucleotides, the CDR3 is TGTGCCAGTAGTTTCGGCACAGGGAAGATCTATGGCTACACCTTC. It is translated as CASSFGTGKIYGYTF.

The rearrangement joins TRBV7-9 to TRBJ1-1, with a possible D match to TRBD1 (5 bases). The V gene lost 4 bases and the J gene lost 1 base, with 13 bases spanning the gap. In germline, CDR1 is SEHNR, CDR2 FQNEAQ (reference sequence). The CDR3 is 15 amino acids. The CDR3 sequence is CASSSSWGQNTEAFF. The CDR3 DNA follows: TGTGCCAGCAGCTCATCTTGGGGCCAGAACACTGAAGCTTTCTTT.

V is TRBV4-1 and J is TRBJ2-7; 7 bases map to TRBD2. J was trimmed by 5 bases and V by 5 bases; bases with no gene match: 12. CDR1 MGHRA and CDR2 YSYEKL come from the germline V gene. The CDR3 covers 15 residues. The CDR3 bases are TGCGCCAGCAGCACTCCCACTGCGGGGGTAGACGAGCAGTACTTC. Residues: CASSTPTAGVDEQYF.

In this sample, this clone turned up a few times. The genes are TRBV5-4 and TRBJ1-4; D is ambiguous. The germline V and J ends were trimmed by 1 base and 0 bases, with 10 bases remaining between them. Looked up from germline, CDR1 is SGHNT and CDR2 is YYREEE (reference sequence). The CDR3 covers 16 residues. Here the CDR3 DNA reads TGTGCCAGCAGCTTGAGAACAGACACAACTAATGAAAAACTGTTTTTT. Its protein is CASSLRTDTTNEKLFF.

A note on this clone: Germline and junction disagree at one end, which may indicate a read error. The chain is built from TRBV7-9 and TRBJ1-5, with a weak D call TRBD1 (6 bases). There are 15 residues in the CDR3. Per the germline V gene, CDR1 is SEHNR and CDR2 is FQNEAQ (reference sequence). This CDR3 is CSSSYGDTRPRPQHF. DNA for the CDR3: TGTTCCAGCAGCTACGGGGACACCAGGCCGCGGCCCCAGCATTTT.

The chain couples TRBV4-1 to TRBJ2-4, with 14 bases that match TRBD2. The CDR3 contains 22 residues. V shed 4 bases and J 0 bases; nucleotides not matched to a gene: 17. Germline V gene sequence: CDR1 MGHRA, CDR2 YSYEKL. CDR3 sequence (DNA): TGCGCCAGCAGCCTAAAAGCTTCAGGGACTAGCGGGGGACTACTAGCCAAAAACATTCAGTACTTC. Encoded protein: CASSLKASGTSGGLLAKNIQYF.

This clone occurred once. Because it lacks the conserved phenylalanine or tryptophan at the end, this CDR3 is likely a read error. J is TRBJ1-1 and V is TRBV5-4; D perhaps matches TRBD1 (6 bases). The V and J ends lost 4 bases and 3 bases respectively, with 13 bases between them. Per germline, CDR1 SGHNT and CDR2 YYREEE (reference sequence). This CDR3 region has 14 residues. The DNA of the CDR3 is TGTGCCAGCAGCCCGGAACAGGGAGACACTGAAGCTTTCCTT. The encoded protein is CASSPEQGDTEAFL.

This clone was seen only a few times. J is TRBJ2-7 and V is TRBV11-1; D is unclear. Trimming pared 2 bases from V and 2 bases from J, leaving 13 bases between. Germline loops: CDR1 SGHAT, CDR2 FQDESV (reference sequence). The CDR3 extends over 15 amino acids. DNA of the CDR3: TGTGCCAGCAGCTTACTTGCGGCAGCTACCTACGAGCAGTACTTC. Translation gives CASSLLAAATYEQYF.

This chain's CDR3 is CASRSAPLGTGAGGYTF. In DNA form, the CDR3 reads TGTGCCAGTAGGTCTGCCCCACTCGGGACAGGGGCTGGCGGCTACACCTTC. The V call is TRBV19, the J call TRBJ1-2; 10 nucleotides agree with TRBD1. The CDR3 covers 17 residues. The germline V gene has CDR1 LNHDA and CDR2 SQIVND (reference sequence). The V and J ends lost 6 bases and 8 bases, in that order; junction bases with no gene match: 18.

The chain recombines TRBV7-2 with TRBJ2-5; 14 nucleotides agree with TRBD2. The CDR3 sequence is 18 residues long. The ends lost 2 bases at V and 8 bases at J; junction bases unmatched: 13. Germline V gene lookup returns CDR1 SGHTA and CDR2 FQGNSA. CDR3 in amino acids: CASSLSPGTSGGAYTQYF. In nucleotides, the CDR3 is TGTGCCAGCAGCTTATCCCCTGGGACTAGCGGGGGCGCATATACCCAGTACTTC.